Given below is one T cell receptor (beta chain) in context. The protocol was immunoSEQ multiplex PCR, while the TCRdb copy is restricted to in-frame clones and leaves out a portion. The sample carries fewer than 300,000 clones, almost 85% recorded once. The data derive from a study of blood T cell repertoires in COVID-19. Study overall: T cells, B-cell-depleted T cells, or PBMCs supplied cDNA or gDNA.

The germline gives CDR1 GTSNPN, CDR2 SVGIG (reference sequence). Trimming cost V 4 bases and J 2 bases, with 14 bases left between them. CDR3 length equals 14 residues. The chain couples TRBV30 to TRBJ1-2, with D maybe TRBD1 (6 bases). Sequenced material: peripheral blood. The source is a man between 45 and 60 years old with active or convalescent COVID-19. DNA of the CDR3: TGTGCCTGGAAAACAGGGAGTGGAAACTATGGCTACACCTTC. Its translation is CAWKTGSGNYGYTF.